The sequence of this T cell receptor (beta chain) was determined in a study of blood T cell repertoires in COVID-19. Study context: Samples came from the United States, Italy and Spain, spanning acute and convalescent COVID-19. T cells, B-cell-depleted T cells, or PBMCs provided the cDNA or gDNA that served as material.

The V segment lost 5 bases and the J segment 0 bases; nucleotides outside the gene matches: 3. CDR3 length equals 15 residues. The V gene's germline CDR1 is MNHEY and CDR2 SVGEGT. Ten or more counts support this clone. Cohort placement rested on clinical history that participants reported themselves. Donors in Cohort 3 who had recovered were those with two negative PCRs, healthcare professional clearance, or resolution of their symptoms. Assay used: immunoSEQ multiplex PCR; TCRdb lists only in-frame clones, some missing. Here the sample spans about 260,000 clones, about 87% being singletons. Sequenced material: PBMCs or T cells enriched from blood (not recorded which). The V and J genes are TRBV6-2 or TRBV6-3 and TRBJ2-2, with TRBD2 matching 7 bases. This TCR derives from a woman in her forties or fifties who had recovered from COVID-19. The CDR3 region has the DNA TGTGCCAGCAGTAGTGGACTAGCGAACACCGGGGAGCTGTTTTTT. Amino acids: CASSSGLANTGELFF.